What follows describes a single T cell receptor (beta chain). Its target is not known. Germline V lookup: CDR1 SGHRS, CDR2 YFSETQ. The CDR3 runs 16 residues. Template-switch reactions added UMIs with a 6-nucleotide sample barcode. TCRdb reprocessed the 5' RACE reads and reports one entry per CDR3 protein, with no DNA. The sample holds about 380,000 distinct CDR3 sequences. This entry belongs to a study of monozygotic twins with inflammatory bowel disease. Broader study findings: Lower sharing of clonotypes with other individuals was seen in IBD patients than in healthy twins. This was most marked in patients showing signs of disease activity. Twins with IBD were found to have lower TCRbeta diversity (inverse Simpson) than healthy co-twins.

The receptor was isolated from a human donor with ulcerative colitis or Crohn's disease, or a healthy co-twin of an affected twin (not recorded which). The sequencing input was blood. V and J are TRBV5-1 and TRBJ1-6; absent DNA, TCRdb's TRBD1 call cannot be checked. The CDR3 spells CASSLEVGGSNSPLHF. The full variable domain, with the rest looked up from reference TRBV5-1 and TRBJ1-6, is KAGVTQTPRYLIKTRGQQVTLSCSPISGHRSVSWYQQTPGQGLQFLFEYFSETQRNKGNFPGRFSGRQFSNSRSEMNVSTLELGDSALYLCASSLEVGGSNSPLHFGNGTRLTVT.